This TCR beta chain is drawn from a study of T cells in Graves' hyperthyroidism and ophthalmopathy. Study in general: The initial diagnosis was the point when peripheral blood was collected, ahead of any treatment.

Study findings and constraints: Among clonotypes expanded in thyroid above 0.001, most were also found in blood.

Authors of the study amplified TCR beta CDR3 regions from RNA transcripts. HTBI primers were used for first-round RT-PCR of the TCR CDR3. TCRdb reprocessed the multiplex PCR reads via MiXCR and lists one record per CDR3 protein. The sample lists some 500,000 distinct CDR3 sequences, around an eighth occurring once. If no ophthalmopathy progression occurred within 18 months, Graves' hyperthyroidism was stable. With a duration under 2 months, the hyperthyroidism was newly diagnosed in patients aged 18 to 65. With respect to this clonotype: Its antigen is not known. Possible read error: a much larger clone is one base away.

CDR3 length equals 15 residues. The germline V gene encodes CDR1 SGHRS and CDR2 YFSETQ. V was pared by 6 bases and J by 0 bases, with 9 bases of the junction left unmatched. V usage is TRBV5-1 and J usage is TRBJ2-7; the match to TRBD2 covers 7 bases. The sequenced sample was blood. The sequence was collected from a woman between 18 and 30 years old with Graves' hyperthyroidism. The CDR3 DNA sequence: TGCGCCAGCATCTTACTAGCGATGAGCTCCTACGAGCAGTACTTC. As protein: CASILLAMSSYEQYF.